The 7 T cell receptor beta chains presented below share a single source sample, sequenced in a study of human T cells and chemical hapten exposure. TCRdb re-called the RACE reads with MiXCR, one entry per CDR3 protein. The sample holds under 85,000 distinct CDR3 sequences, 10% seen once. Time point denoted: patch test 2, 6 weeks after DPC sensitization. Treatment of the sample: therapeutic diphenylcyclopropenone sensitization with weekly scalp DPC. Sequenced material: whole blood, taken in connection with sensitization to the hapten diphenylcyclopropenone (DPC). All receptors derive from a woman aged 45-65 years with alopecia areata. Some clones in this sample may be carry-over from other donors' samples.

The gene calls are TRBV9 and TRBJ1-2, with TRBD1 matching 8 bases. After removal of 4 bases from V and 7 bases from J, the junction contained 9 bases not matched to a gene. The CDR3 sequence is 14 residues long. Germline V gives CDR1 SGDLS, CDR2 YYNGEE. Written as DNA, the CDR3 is TGTGCCAGCAGCAATGGACAGGGATCGTTTGGCTACACCTTC. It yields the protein CASSNGQGSFGYTF.

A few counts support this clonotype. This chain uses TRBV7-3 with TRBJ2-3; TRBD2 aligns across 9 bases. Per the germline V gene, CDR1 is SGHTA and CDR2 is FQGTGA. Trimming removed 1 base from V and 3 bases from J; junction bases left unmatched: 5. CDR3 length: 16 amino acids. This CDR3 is CASSLMAGGPTDTQYF. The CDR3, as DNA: TGTGCCAGCAGCTTAATGGCGGGAGGGCCTACAGATACGCAGTATTTT.

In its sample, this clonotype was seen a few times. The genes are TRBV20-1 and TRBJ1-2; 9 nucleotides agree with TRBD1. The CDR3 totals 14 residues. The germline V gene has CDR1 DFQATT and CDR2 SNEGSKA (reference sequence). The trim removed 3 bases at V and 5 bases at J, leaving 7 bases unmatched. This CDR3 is CSASHRDRVYGYTF. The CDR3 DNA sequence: TGCAGTGCTAGCCACCGGGACAGGGTTTATGGCTACACCTTC.

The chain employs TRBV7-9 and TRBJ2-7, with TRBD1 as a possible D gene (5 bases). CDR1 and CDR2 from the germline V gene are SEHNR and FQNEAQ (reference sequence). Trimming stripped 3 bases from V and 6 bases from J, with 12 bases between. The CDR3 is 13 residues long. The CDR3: CASSFTGVGEQYF. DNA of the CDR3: TGTGCCAGCAGCTTTACAGGAGTTGGCGAGCAGTACTTC.

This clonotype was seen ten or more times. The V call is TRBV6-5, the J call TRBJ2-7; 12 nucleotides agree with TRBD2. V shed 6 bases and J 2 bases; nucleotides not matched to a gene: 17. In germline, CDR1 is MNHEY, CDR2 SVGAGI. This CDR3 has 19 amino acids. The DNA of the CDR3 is TGTGCCAGCAGCCACAGACTAGCGGGGGCGCACGGGCCGGCCTACGAGCAGTACTTC. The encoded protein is CASSHRLAGAHGPAYEQYF.

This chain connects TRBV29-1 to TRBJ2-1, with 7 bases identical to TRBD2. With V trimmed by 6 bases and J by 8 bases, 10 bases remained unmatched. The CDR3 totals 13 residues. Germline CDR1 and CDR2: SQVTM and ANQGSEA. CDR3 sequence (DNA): TGCAGCGTGGGCACGACTAGCCCGTATGAGCAGTTCTTC. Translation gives CSVGTTSPYEQFF.

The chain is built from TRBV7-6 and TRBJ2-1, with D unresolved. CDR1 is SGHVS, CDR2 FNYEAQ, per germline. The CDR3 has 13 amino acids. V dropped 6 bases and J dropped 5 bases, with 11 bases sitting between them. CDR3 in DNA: TGTGCCAGCAGATCTCCGCTGAACAATGAGCAGTTCTTC. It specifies CASRSPLNNEQFF.